This T cell receptor (beta chain) originates from a study of beta chain features in type 1 diabetes. Points from the study as a whole: cDNA-based sequencing might over-represent cells highly expressing TCR. In these data, an HLA type influence on TCRB rearrangement remained unresolved. The study notes PCR might favor shorter templates equally in patients and controls.

Populations obtained by sorting all exceeded 95% purity. The authors reverse transcribed all of the isolated RNA, so sequencing captured expressed TCRB transcripts. Generated by immunoSEQ multiplex PCR, the TCRdb table keeps only in-frame clones and is missing some. The data show around 340,000 clones, about 18% seen once. The V and J ends lost 7 bases and 4 bases, in that order; junction bases with no gene match: 10. Germline loops: CDR1 LNHDA, CDR2 SQIVND (reference sequence). The CDR3 runs 16 residues. This clone was detected only a few times. Its antigen remains unidentified. V is TRBV19 and J is TRBJ2-1; 10 bases map to TRBD1. Sample: naive CD4+ T cells from blood. The TCR sequence derives from a young woman in good health. The CDR3 DNA reads as TGTGCCAGTATGTTTCACCGGACAGGGGGTTACAATGAGCAGTTCTTC. Residues: CASMFHRTGGYNEQFF.